This T cell receptor (beta chain) appears in the sequencing data of a study of cytomegalovirus exposure and HLA in healthy donors. Broader study findings: TCR sequences were mostly rare, though some public TCRs occurred in many donors.

The V gene end was trimmed by 3 bases and the J gene end by 5 bases; junction bases not matched to a gene: 0. Germline V gene data show CDR1 as WSHSY and CDR2 as SAAADI. This CDR3 is built from 12 residues. About this clone: The antigen remains unidentified.

Primers included in the PCR were 60 Vbeta and 13 Jbeta primers. Assay used: immunoSEQ multiplex PCR; TCRdb lists only in-frame clones, some missing. The sample lists under 200,000 clones; roughly 71% were seen once. The gene calls are TRBV10-2 and TRBJ1-2, with TRBD1 identical over 7 bases. Sequencing was performed on PBMCs. The TCR was taken from a woman between 45 and 60 years old in good health and CMV-seropositive. CDR3 DNA: TGCGCCAGCAGTGAACAGGGGTATGGCTACACCTTC. This gives the protein CASSEQGYGYTF.